One and the same sample provided the 10 T cell receptor beta chains below, sequenced in a study of T cell repertoires in cytomegalovirus infection. From the reads, TCRdb called clonotypes with MiXCR, one entry per CDR3 protein. This sample has almost 500,000 distinct CDR3 sequences, with about 11% found just once. Sequencing was done on a sample of PBMCs. Receptor source: a human donor in good health (CMV status not recorded). Some clones in this sample may be carry-over from other donors' samples.

CDR3 region: CASSIGAGLNTEAFF. In nucleotides, the CDR3 is TGTGCCAGTAGTATCGGGGCAGGATTGAACACTGAAGCTTTCTTT. V gene TRBV19 combines with J gene TRBJ1-1, with D maybe TRBD1 (5 bases). Germline V CDR1 and CDR2: LNHDA, SQIVND (reference sequence). Trimming removed 3 bases at V and 0 bases at J, with 11 bases between. The CDR3 is 15 residues long.

This clonotype was detected ten times or more. V usage is TRBV10-3 and J usage is TRBJ1-3; D unresolved. V lost 3 bases, J lost 0 bases, and 18 bases lay in between. Per the germline V gene, CDR1 is ENHRY and CDR2 is SYGVKD. The CDR3 is 18 amino acids. CDR3 DNA sequence: TGTGCCATCAGTGAAGGAGATGAGATTTATTCCTCTGGAAACACCATATATTTT. It codes for CAISEGDEIYSSGNTIYF.

The rearrangement uses TRBV29-1 and TRBJ1-3; TRBD1 might be the D (6 bases). V lost 5 bases and J 0 bases, leaving 11 bases between the germline ends. CDR3 length: 14 amino acids. CDR1 is SQVTM, CDR2 ANQGSEA, per germline. For the CDR3, the DNA is TGCAGCGTTTTGCTGGACAGCTCTGGAAACACCATATATTTT. It is translated as CSVLLDSSGNTIYF.

This rearrangement joins TRBV5-1 to TRBJ2-5; D might be TRBD1 (6 bases). Germline values: CDR1 SGHRS, CDR2 YFSETQ. V shed 2 bases and J shed 1 base, with 12 bases lying between them. This CDR3 contains 15 residues. CDR3 loop: CASSFRGMGQETQYF. DNA for the CDR3: TGCGCCAGCAGCTTCAGGGGAATGGGCCAAGAGACCCAGTACTTC. Looking up the rest from reference TRBV5-1 and TRBJ2-5 gives the full variable domain: KAGVTQTPRYLIKTRGQQVTLSCSPISGHRSVSWYQQTPGQGLQFLFEYFSETQRNKGNFPGRFSGRQFSNSRSEMNVSTLELGDSALYLCASSFRGMGQETQYFGPGTRLLVL.

This clonotype was observed at least ten times. The chain recombines TRBV5-6 with TRBJ2-7; D unresolved. CDR1 is SGHDT, CDR2 YYEEEE, per germline. The ends were cut back, 4 bases at V and 0 bases at J, with 11 bases in the middle. This CDR3 is 14 amino acids long. The CDR3 region is CASSPTRASYEQYF. In DNA form, the CDR3 reads TGTGCCAGCAGCCCAACTCGTGCCTCCTACGAGCAGTACTTC.

This clonotype occurred many times. The J gene is TRBJ2-6, the V gene TRBV6-5, with 11 nucleotides matching TRBD1. This CDR3 region has 18 residues. Losses at the gene ends were 5 bases for V and 0 bases for J; bases not matched to a gene: 6. The germline CDR1 and CDR2 sequences are MNHEY and SVGAGI. The CDR3 sequence: CASSKDRGLPSGANVLTF. DNA for the CDR3: TGTGCCAGCAGTAAGGACAGGGGGCTTCCCTCTGGGGCCAACGTCCTGACTTTC.

In regard to this clonotype: This may be a read error: a much more frequent sequence differs by one nucleotide. In DNA, the CDR3 is TGTGCCAGCAGTGAAGGGATCACTGAAGCTTTCTTT. Translation gives CASSEGITEAFF. The rearrangement joins TRBV25-1 to TRBJ1-1; D gene unclear. CDR3 size: 12 residues. V was pared by 2 bases and J by 4 bases, with 5 bases between. In germline, CDR1 is MGHDK, CDR2 SYGVNS.

The genes are TRBV18 and TRBJ2-5; 10 nucleotides match TRBD2. In germline, CDR1 is KGHSH, CDR2 LQKENI. The CDR3 is made up of 16 amino acids. V lost 2 bases to trimming and J lost 2 bases; unmatched junction nucleotides: 5. DNA for the CDR3: TGTGCCAGCTCACCATCTATAGCGGGGGGTCAAGAGACCCAGTACTTC. Its translation is CASSPSIAGGQETQYF.

This clonotype was recorded at least ten times. V usage is TRBV7-2 and J usage is TRBJ1-5; no clear D gene. The V gene's germline CDR1 is SGHTA and CDR2 FQGNSA. With 1 base removed from V and 5 bases from J, the gap between germline ends came to 6 bases. This CDR3 contains 13 residues. CDR3 bases: TGTGCCAGCAGCTTAGAGCAGGATCAGCCCCAGCATTTT. Translating it yields CASSLEQDQPQHF.

There are a few counts of this clonotype. The J gene is TRBJ2-2, the V gene TRBV5-4; the D gene is possibly TRBD2 (6 bases). The germline V gene has CDR1 SGHNT and CDR2 YYREEE (reference sequence). Deletions cut 5 bases from V and 4 bases from J, with 21 bases between. This CDR3 region has 17 residues. The CDR3 coding sequence is TGTGCCAGCAGTTTGATGGGGAGGTGGCGCGGCACCGGGGAGCTGTTTTTT. Its protein product is CASSLMGRWRGTGELFF. Full variable domain (remainder filled in from reference TRBV5-4 and TRBJ2-2): ETGVTQSPTHLIKTRGQQVTLRCSSQSGHNTVSWYQQALGQGPQFIFQYYREEENGRGNFPPRFSGLQFPNYSSELNVNALELDDSALYLCASSLMGRWRGTGELFFGEGSRLTVL.